Described below is a single T cell receptor beta chain sequence and its context. This CDR3 spans 15 amino acids. V was trimmed by 2 bases and J by 5 bases, leaving 13 bases between them. The germline gives CDR1 SGHRS, CDR2 YFSETQ. The record originates from a study of blood T cell repertoires in COVID-19. The table came from immunoSEQ multiplex PCR; TCRdb's copy has only in-frame clones and leaves some out. The sample holds roughly 180,000 clones; roughly 80% are singletons and the top ten take about 5.3%. This sequence joins TRBV5-1 and TRBJ2-2, with D maybe TRBD2 (6 bases). This clonotype originated in a middle-aged woman with acute COVID-19. The sequencing sample was made of PBMCs or T cells enriched from blood (not recorded which). The CDR3 region is CASSLSGLETGELFF. CDR3 coding DNA: TGCGCCAGCAGCTTATCGGGACTGGAGACCGGGGAGCTGTTTTTT.